The clone carrying this T cell receptor beta chain was found many times. What it binds is not known. The entry originates in a study of T-cell reconstitution after alpha-beta-depleted transplantation in children. The study's findings and limits: There were some patients whose high TCRbeta diversity at day 60 came from surviving recipient T cells and thymic progenitors. It was reported that alpha-beta T cells came from several hundred expanded graft clones (about two months after transplant). The authors attributed T-cell counts and diversity one year after transplant mostly to newly produced T cells.

The authors prepared the TCRbeta library with unique molecular identifiers. TCRdb reanalysed the PCR reads using MiXCR and keeps one entry per CDR3 protein. The sample includes a few hundred thousand distinct CDR3 sequences, roughly 7.8% of them seen just once. This CDR3 is 18 amino acids long. Germline V gives CDR1 MNHEY, CDR2 SVGAGI. Trimming took off 0 bases at V and 0 bases at J, with 15 bases between the two ends. This sequence was found in a female patient between 2 and 15 years old who had a stem cell transplant for Fanconi anemia, so the T cells may come from the graft donor. The J gene is TRBJ2-1, the V gene TRBV6-5; the D gene is possibly TRBD2 (5 bases). The sequencing here drew on peripheral blood, taken 360 days after TCRalphabeta/CD19-depleted stem cell transplant. CDR3 residues: CASSYSLLTTSSYNEQFF. For the CDR3, the DNA is TGTGCCAGCAGTTACTCTCTTTTGACTACGAGCTCCTACAATGAGCAGTTCTTC.